The 24 T cell receptor beta chains listed next were all sequenced from one sample in a study of beta chain features in type 1 diabetes. Study-wide results and limits: Shorter TCRB CDR3s, moderately but significantly so, were found in Type 1 diabetes patients in all four CD4+ subsets.

Isolated RNA was reverse transcribed in full, so expressed TCRB transcripts were sequenced. Only in-frame clones appear in the TCRdb table, and some are missing; sequencing was by immunoSEQ multiplex PCR. The repertoire holds 130,000 to 150,000 clones, with approximately 13% as singletons. Their target antigens are unknown. Material: central memory CD4+ T cells from blood. All receptors derive from a man younger than 30 with type 1 diabetes.

This chain connects TRBV7-2 to TRBJ1-3; D uncertain. V gave up 1 base and J gave up 2 bases, with 3 bases separating them. CDR1 and CDR2 (germline): SGHTA, FQGNSA. The CDR3 covers 13 residues. CDR3 amino acids: CASSLDTGNTIYF. The CDR3 coding sequence is TGTGCCAGCAGCTTAGACACTGGAAACACCATATATTTT.

This clone was recorded at least ten times. This chain joins TRBV25-1 and TRBJ2-7, with a weak D call TRBD1 (6 bases). CDR1 and CDR2 from the germline V gene are MGHDK and SYGVNS. The CDR3 covers 14 residues. The germline V and J ends were trimmed by 2 bases and 7 bases, with 15 bases remaining between them. CDR3 nucleotides: TGTGCCAGCAGTGAAGAGGGGGTGGCTGGGGAGCAGTACTTC. Its protein is CASSEEGVAGEQYF.

This clone was recorded a few times. This sequence joins TRBV23-1 and TRBJ2-2; TRBD1 is a possible D gene (5 bases). TRBV23-1 is reported as an ORF; its role is uncertain. Trimming took off 0 bases at V and 4 bases at J, with 12 bases between the two ends. This CDR3 has 16 residues. CDR3 in amino acids: CASSQSPGPSTGELFF. The CDR3, as DNA: TGCGCCAGCAGTCAATCGCCAGGGCCATCCACCGGGGAGCTGTTTTTT.

This clone turned up a few times. The CDR3 nucleotides are TGTGCCAGCAAGGGAGTCTACGAGCAGTACTTC. Amino acids: CASKGVYEQYF. The chain links TRBV28 to TRBJ2-7, with a tentative D call TRBD2 (5 bases). The V end lost 7 bases, the J end lost 3 bases, and 7 bases lay between the germline ends. The germline V gene encodes CDR1 MDHEN and CDR2 SYDVKM. The CDR3 is 11 amino acids.

Regarding this clone: This may be a read error, as it is one base from a much larger clone. This chain links TRBV18 with TRBJ2-1; 14 positions match TRBD2. This CDR3 spans 17 amino acids. Germline CDR1 and CDR2: KGHSH and LQKENI. CDR3 nucleotide sequence: TGTGCCAGCGCACCGACTAGCGGGGGGGCTGGTTACAATGAGCAGTTCTTC. Its translation is CASAPTSGGAGYNEQFF.

V gene TRBV30 combines with J gene TRBJ1-2, with D unresolved. There are 12 residues in the CDR3. The germline V gene encodes CDR1 GTSNPN and CDR2 SVGIG (reference sequence). V was trimmed by 3 bases and J by 6 bases, leaving 11 bases between them. The CDR3 here is CAWSRTWDGYTF. The CDR3 region has the DNA TGTGCCTGGAGCCGGACTTGGGATGGCTACACCTTC. The whole variable domain, remainder taken from reference TRBV30 and TRBJ1-2, is SQTIHQWPATLVQPVGSPLSLECTVEGTSNPNLYWYRQAAGRGLQLLFYSVGIGQISSEVPQNLSASRPQDRQFILSSKKLLLSDSGFYLCAWSRTWDGYTFGSGTRLTVV.

The gene calls are TRBV30 and TRBJ1-1, with D unclear. V was cut by 2 bases and J by 1 base, with 11 bases left in between. This CDR3 is 14 amino acids long. Germline V lookup: CDR1 GTSNPN, CDR2 SVGIG (reference sequence). The CDR3 loop is CAWSSGPGNTEAFF. The CDR3 DNA reads TGTGCCTGGAGTAGCGGGCCAGGGAACACTGAAGCTTTCTTT.

This clone was observed at least ten times. The chain recombines TRBV29-1 with TRBJ2-3; unclear D gene. Deletions cut 7 bases from V and 9 bases from J, with 17 bases between. The CDR3 extends over 12 amino acids. Looked up from germline, CDR1 is SQVTM and CDR2 is ANQGSEA. CDR3 residues: CSAERLEGTQYF. DNA of the CDR3: TGCAGCGCGGAGCGTCTAGAAGGCACGCAGTATTTT.

V usage is TRBV2 and J usage is TRBJ1-1; D gene unclear. CDR1 is SNHLY, CDR2 FYNNEI, per germline. The CDR3 runs 14 residues. V lost 3 bases and J lost 6, with 14 bases in between. In DNA form, the CDR3 reads TGTGCCAGCAGTGACGATCAGGCGTATCCTGAAGCTTTCTTT. It codes for CASSDDQAYPEAFF.

This clone was counted many times. This sequence joins TRBV7-2 and TRBJ1-6; perhaps TRBD1 as D (6 bases). Germline V CDR1 and CDR2: SGHTA, FQGNSA. The CDR3 spans 14 residues. With 5 bases removed from V and 10 bases from J, the gap between germline ends came to 15 bases. CDR3 DNA sequence: TGTGCCAGCAGCGCTGAATACAGGGAATCACCCCTCCACTTT. This encodes CASSAEYRESPLHF.

The chain couples TRBV7-9 to TRBJ1-2, with D unresolved. V was trimmed by 3 bases and J by 4 bases, leaving 9 bases between them. The CDR3 consists of 13 residues. Germline loops: CDR1 SEHNR, CDR2 FQNEAQ (reference sequence). CDR3 DNA: TGTGCCAGCAGCTTGGACGCTGGCTATGGCTACACCTTC. This encodes CASSLDAGYGYTF.

This clone came up a few times. The chain couples TRBV5-1 to TRBJ1-1; no firm D call. V lost 0 bases, J lost 0 bases, and 9 bases lay in between. Germline CDR1 is SGHRS and CDR2 is YFSETQ. This CDR3 is built from 15 residues. For the CDR3, the DNA is TGCGCCAGCAGCTTGGGCGGCGAGTTGAACACTGAAGCTTTCTTT. This codes for CASSLGGELNTEAFF.

A few counts support this clone. The CDR3 sequence: CASSFTSGREETQYF. In nucleotides, the CDR3 is TGCGCCAGCAGCTTTACTAGCGGGAGAGAGGAGACCCAGTACTTC. The chain links TRBV5-1 to TRBJ2-5; 11 bases are shared with TRBD2. CDR1 is SGHRS and CDR2 is YFSETQ in the germline V gene. The J segment lost 5 bases and the V segment lost 2 bases, leaving 5 bases of the junction unmatched. The CDR3 covers 15 residues.

The gene calls are TRBV27 and TRBJ1-1, with D possibly being TRBD1 (5 bases). Trimming removed 0 bases at V and 6 bases at J, with 11 bases between. The CDR3 is made up of 14 amino acids. Germline CDR1 MNHEY, CDR2 SMNVEV (reference sequence). This CDR3 reads CASSLSGRVPEAFF. The CDR3 bases are TGTGCCAGCAGTTTATCGGGCAGGGTTCCTGAAGCTTTCTTT.

In its sample, this clone was seen a few times. The chain employs TRBV6-1 and TRBJ2-7; TRBD2 is a possible D gene (6 bases). In germline, CDR1 is MNHNS, CDR2 SASEGT. The CDR3 has 14 amino acids. The V end was cut by 10 bases, the J end by 0 bases, with 16 bases between. The CDR3 is CATLRDSGSYEQYF. CDR3 bases: TGTGCCACGCTACGGGACTCCGGCTCCTACGAGCAGTACTTC.

This clone was counted ten times or more. The chain combines TRBV19 with TRBJ2-7, with 11 bases fitting TRBD2. J lost 4 bases, V lost 10 bases, and 6 bases had no gene match. This CDR3 region has 13 residues. Germline V gene lookup returns CDR1 LNHDA and CDR2 SQIVND (reference sequence). In nucleotides, the CDR3 is TGTGCCACCACCGGGACTAGCGGTTACGAGCAGTACTTC. Translating gives CATTGTSGYEQYF.

V gene TRBV9 combines with J gene TRBJ2-7; TRBD1 is a possible D gene (6 bases). This CDR3 region has 15 residues. Germline CDR1 and CDR2: SGDLS and YYNGEE. V was clipped by 0 bases and J by 0 bases, with 10 bases between them. The CDR3 region is CASSVGGTSSYEQYF. The CDR3 DNA follows: TGTGCCAGCAGCGTAGGTGGGACAAGCTCCTACGAGCAGTACTTC.

This clone was detected a few times. Other nucleotide sequences in the sample specify the same CDR3. The chain employs TRBV29-1 and TRBJ1-5; D remains ambiguous. Germline lookup yields CDR1 SQVTM and CDR2 ANQGSEA. There are 12 residues in the CDR3. Trimming stripped 6 bases from V and 0 bases from J, with 6 bases between. CDR3 sequence (DNA): TGCAGCGTGAGGGATAGCAATCAGCCCCAGCATTTT. It translates to CSVRDSNQPQHF.

This clone came up a few times. This chain connects TRBV29-1 to TRBJ2-6, with a possible D match to TRBD2 (6 bases). V dropped 3 bases and J dropped 2 bases, with 14 bases sitting between them. Germline-derived CDR1 and CDR2 are SQVTM and ANQGSEA. The CDR3 is 16 amino acids. This chain's CDR3 is CSVDAGFGAGANVLTF. CDR3 in DNA: TGCAGCGTTGATGCGGGGTTCGGGGCTGGGGCCAACGTCCTGACTTTC.

This chain connects TRBV27 to TRBJ1-2, with D possibly TRBD1 on 6 matching bases. V lost 2 bases, J lost 1 base, and 14 bases lay in between. Germline loops: CDR1 MNHEY, CDR2 SMNVEV (reference sequence). This CDR3 contains 16 residues. The CDR3 DNA reads as TGTGCCAGCAGTTTAAAACGGACAGTACGTAACTATGGCTACACCTTC. Translating gives CASSLKRTVRNYGYTF.

The chain recombines TRBV25-1 with TRBJ2-1; TRBD2 matches at 10 bases. J gave up 9 bases and V 0 bases, and 11 bases lay outside the gene matches. Germline values: CDR1 MGHDK, CDR2 SYGVNS. The CDR3 length is 17 residues. The CDR3 sequence is CASSEYRSGGQGGEQFF. CDR3 bases: TGTGCCAGCAGTGAATATCGTAGCGGGGGGCAAGGAGGTGAGCAGTTCTTC.

The chain employs TRBV7-2 and TRBJ2-5; TRBD1 matches at 7 bases. Germline V gives CDR1 SGHTA, CDR2 FQGNSA. V shed 5 bases and J 4 bases; nucleotides not matched to a gene: 10. This CDR3 has 15 amino acids. CDR3 DNA sequence: TGTGCCAGCAGCCCCCAGGGGGTGGGGCCAGAGACCCAGTACTTC. The encoded protein is CASSPQGVGPETQYF.

V usage is TRBV7-2 and J usage is TRBJ2-3; 7 nucleotides agree with TRBD2. Germline lookup yields CDR1 SGHTA and CDR2 FQGNSA. After removal of 5 bases from V and 1 base from J, the junction contained 12 bases not matched to a gene. CDR3 length: 17 residues. CDR3 amino acids: CASSPTISTSGTDTQYF. DNA for the CDR3: TGTGCCAGCAGCCCCACTATTTCAACTAGCGGCACAGATACGCAGTATTTT. The full variable domain, its missing parts supplied by reference TRBV7-2 and TRBJ2-3, is GAGVSQSPSNKVTEKGKDVELRCDPISGHTALYWYRQSLGQGLEFLIYFQGNSAPDKSGLPSDRFSAERTGGSVSTLTIQRTQQEDSAVYLCASSPTISTSGTDTQYFGPGTRLTVL.

The genes are TRBV5-4 and TRBJ1-2; D is perhaps TRBD1 (5 bases). Germline loops: CDR1 SGHNT, CDR2 YYREEE (reference sequence). The CDR3 loop spans 13 amino acids. The V end lost 3 bases, the J end lost 8 bases, and 14 bases lay between the germline ends. The CDR3 loop is CASSSDTPFGYTF. The CDR3 coding sequence is TGTGCCAGCAGCTCGGACACGCCGTTCGGCTACACCTTC.